The clone carrying this T cell receptor (beta chain) was seen many times. Antigen unknown. The data derive from a study of response to subunit inactivated influenza vaccine. Trimming took off 6 bases at V and 10 bases at J, with 16 bases between the two ends. The CDR3 length is 13 residues. Study-wide results and caveats: Authors suggested seasonal influenza vaccinations each recruit few new T cells.

Using its own MiXCR run on the RT-PCR reads, TCRdb lists one record per CDR3 protein. The sample has about 180,000 distinct CDR3 sequences, around 9% seen once; the top ten hold 9.5% to 13%. The chain uses TRBV12-3 or TRBV12-4 and TRBJ2-1; D remains ambiguous. The sample here was non-naive T cells sorted from PBMCs, taken on the day of vaccination. The TCR comes from a man in his fifties who received an inactivated influenza vaccine. The CDR3 sequence is CASRLDSIYEQFF. In DNA form, the CDR3 reads TGTGCCAGCAGATTGGATTCGATTTACGAGCAGTTCTTC.